This TCR beta chain was captured by sequencing in a study of shared clonotypes between healthy human individuals. General study results and limits: Clonotypes that were shared across a handful of donors made up around 5% of naive CD4 clonotypes. Clonotypes not shared had lower generation probabilities than those common to all four donors.

Trimming stripped 5 bases from V and 0 bases from J, with 10 bases between. Per the germline V gene, CDR1 is MGHRA and CDR2 is YSYEKL. CDR3 length: 14 residues. Concerning this clone: Antigen: not known.

Some clones are missing from TCRdb's copy, which holds only in-frame ones; the method was immunoSEQ multiplex PCR. The table records about 1.9 million clones, 85% to 95% of them present only once. Positive CCR7 selection of CD45RO-negative cells yielded the naive CD8 cells, and terminally differentiated effector memory CD45RA+ cells were excluded. Only Caucasian adults living in Nashville, Tennessee served as donors. This TCR was recovered from a man aged 18 to 35 in good health. Some clones in this sample may be carry-over from other donors' samples. The sequenced sample consisted of naive CD8+ T cells from PBMCs. V gene TRBV4-1 combines with J gene TRBJ1-1, with D perhaps matching TRBD1 (6 bases). Written as DNA, the CDR3 is TGCGCCAGCAGCTCCGGACAGTTGAACACTGAAGCTTTCTTT. Its translation is CASSSGQLNTEAFF.